Sequencing of this TCR beta chain was carried out in a study of monozygotic twins with inflammatory bowel disease. Whole-study findings and limits: There was no support for any single strong signal or clonotype associated with IBD.

Each TCR library used about 3,500 ng of total RNA. After re-calling the 5' RACE reads, TCRdb lists one entry per CDR3 protein, DNA absent. Listed are 150,000 to 200,000 distinct CDR3 sequences; 2.4% falls within the top ten. A remark on this clonotype: No antigen is known for it.

The CDR3 length is 13 residues. Germline CDR1 and CDR2: DFQATT and SNEGSKA (reference sequence). This chain links TRBV20-1 with TRBJ1-1; TCRdb's D call of TRBD1 is untestable without DNA. Material: blood. The source is a human donor with ulcerative colitis or Crohn's disease, or a healthy co-twin of an affected twin (not recorded which). The chain's CDR3 is CSARAQVESEAFF.